This record covers a single T cell receptor beta chain. Germline V gene lookup returns CDR1 MRHNA and CDR2 SNTAGT. V lost 6 bases and J lost 5, with 11 bases in between. There are 13 residues in the CDR3. The record originates from a study of blood T cell repertoires in COVID-19. The overall study: Collection of acute and convalescent COVID-19 samples took place in the United States, Italy and Spain.

Repertoires were generated with immunoSEQ multiplex PCR, while TCRdb's copy carries only in-frame clones and drops some. The sample has about 170,000 clones; approximately 90% are singletons. The chain recombines TRBV6-4 with TRBJ2-1; perhaps TRBD2 as D (5 bases). The sequencing sample was made of peripheral blood. The sequence derives from a man aged 45-65 years who had recovered from COVID-19. The CDR3 DNA follows: TGTGCCAGCAGCGAGGACTCAAACAATGAGCAGTTCTTC. This sequence encodes CASSEDSNNEQFF.